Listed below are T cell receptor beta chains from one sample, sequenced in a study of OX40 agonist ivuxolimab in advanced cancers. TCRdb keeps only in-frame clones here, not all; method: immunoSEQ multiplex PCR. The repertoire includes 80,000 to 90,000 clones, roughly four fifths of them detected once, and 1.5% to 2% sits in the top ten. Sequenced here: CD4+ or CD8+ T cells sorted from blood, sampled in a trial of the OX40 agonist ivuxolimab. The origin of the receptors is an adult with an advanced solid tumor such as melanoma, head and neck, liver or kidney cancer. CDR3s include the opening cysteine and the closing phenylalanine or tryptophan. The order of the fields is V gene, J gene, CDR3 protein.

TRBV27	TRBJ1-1	CASSRRSYTEAFF
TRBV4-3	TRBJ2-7	CASSQGGGAGGQYF
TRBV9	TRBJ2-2	CASSKGTGGNTGELFF
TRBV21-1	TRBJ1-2	CASSKVGRQADGYTF
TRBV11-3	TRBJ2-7	CASSSVYSYEQYF
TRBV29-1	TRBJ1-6	CSVREGQGSGSPLHF
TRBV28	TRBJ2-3	CASSLVLSLRGTTDTQYF
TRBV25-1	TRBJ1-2	CASRGARPLDYGYTF
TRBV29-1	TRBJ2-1	CSVEPEQFF
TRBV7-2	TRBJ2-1	CASSLQGSYNEQFF